One sample yielded the 24 T cell receptor beta chains listed below, sequenced in a study of CXCR3-negative and CXCR3-positive naive CD8 T cells. The TRB libraries of cDNA were built by UMI-labeled 5' RACE. TCRdb re-called the 5' RACE reads; every CDR3 protein appears as one record, without DNA. This sample contains approximately 70,000 distinct CDR3 sequences. Sequences were obtained from naive CXCR3- CD8+ T cells from blood. The subset is: CD45RO-CCR7+CD27+CD95- naive CD8+ T cells lacking CXCR3 (TNR3-). The receptors derive from a human donor in good health. Some clones in this sample may be carry-over from other donors' samples.

The chain has TRBV6-6 and TRBJ2-7; there is no DNA to check the TCRdb D call of TRBD2. CDR1 MNHNY and CDR2 SVGAGI come from the germline V gene (reference sequence). The length of the CDR3 is 14 residues. The chain's CDR3 is CASSPPDRSYEQYF.

The chain has TRBV21-1 and TRBJ2-1; TCRdb gives TRBD1 as the D gene, but with no DNA this cannot be confirmed. TRBV21-1 is shown as a pseudogene. The CDR3 sequence is 14 residues long. The CDR3 spells CASSKVRGIDEQFF.

This sequence joins TRBV10-1 and TRBJ1-1; TCRdb indicates TRBD1, and absent DNA this call remains unverified. Germline CDR1 and CDR2: WNHNN and SYGVQD (reference sequence). The CDR3 is 17 amino acids. This CDR3 reads CASNQTGGESVNTEAFF.

The chain employs TRBV12-3 or TRBV12-4 and TRBJ1-1; TCRdb returns TRBD1, unconfirmable since there is no DNA. This CDR3 has 13 amino acids. This CDR3 reads CASSPGYTTEAFF.

The chain has TRBV28 and TRBJ1-5; TCRdb proposes TRBD1, but this gene call is untestable without DNA. The CDR3 is 13 residues long. The V gene's germline CDR1 is MDHEN and CDR2 SYDVKM. CDR3 sequence: CASSLPGDQPQHF. Supplemented by reference TRBV28 and TRBJ1-5, the full variable domain reads DVKVTQSSRYLVKRTGEKVFLECVQDMDHENMFWYRQDPGLGLRLIYFSYDVKMKEKGDIPEGYSVSREKKERFSLILESASTNQTSMYLCASSLPGDQPQHFGDGTRLSIL.

The rearrangement uses TRBV14 and TRBJ2-7; TCRdb designates TRBD2, a call that cannot be tested without DNA. This CDR3 has 16 residues. Germline loops: CDR1 SGHDN, CDR2 FVKESK. CDR3 residues: CASSQLLAGPSYEQYF.

The rearrangement links TRBV29-1 to TRBJ2-2; as DNA is missing, the TRBD1 call by TCRdb cannot be tested. CDR1 SQVTM and CDR2 ANQGSEA come from the germline V gene. This CDR3 contains 14 residues. CDR3 protein: CSVVRDRNTGELFF.

The chain uses TRBV4-3 and TRBJ2-3; TCRdb's D call, TRBD1, is unchecked because there is no DNA. Germline CDR1 is LGHNA and CDR2 is YSLEER. CDR3 size: 14 residues. CDR3 residues: CASSQVSRADTQYF.

The chain joins TRBV28 to TRBJ2-3; the TCRdb D gene call, TRBD1, has no DNA to confirm it. The CDR3 sequence is 12 residues long. Germline CDR1 and CDR2: MDHEN and SYDVKM. CDR3 protein: CATNAGADTQYF. Complete variable domain (other parts from reference TRBV28 and TRBJ2-3): DVKVTQSSRYLVKRTGEKVFLECVQDMDHENMFWYRQDPGLGLRLIYFSYDVKMKEKGDIPEGYSVSREKKERFSLILESASTNQTSMYLCATNAGADTQYFGPGTRLTVL.

The V gene is TRBV6-2 or TRBV6-3, the J gene TRBJ2-7; the D call of TRBD2 rests on TCRdb alone, since no DNA is present to check it. CDR1 is MNHEY and CDR2 is SVGEGT in the germline V gene. The CDR3 loop spans 13 amino acids. CDR3 sequence: CASSYGGTYEQYF.

The V and J genes are TRBV9 and TRBJ1-1. The CDR3 spans 15 residues. Germline-derived CDR1 and CDR2 are SGDLS and YYNGEE. The CDR3 region is CASSVGKGMNTEAFF.

The chain couples TRBV12-3 or TRBV12-4 to TRBJ1-5; as DNA is missing, the TRBD1 call by TCRdb cannot be tested. This CDR3 is built from 13 residues. CDR3: CASSFEGWQPQHF.

The rearrangement uses TRBV6-1 and TRBJ1-5; the TRBD1 assignment by TCRdb is unverifiable without DNA. Germline CDR1 reads MNHNS; CDR2 reads SASEGT. The CDR3 is 15 residues long. CDR3: CASSEGGGAHQPQHF.

This CDR3 is CASSLEQGKLGGYTF. The chain joins TRBV5-1 to TRBJ1-2; TCRdb's assignment of TRBD1 cannot be checked, as there is no DNA. Germline CDR1 and CDR2: SGHRS and YFSETQ. CDR3 size: 15 residues.

V and J are TRBV7-6 and TRBJ1-1; no DNA is available, so the TRBD1 call from TCRdb remains unchecked. Germline V gene data show CDR1 as SGHVS and CDR2 as FNYEAQ. The CDR3 runs 14 residues. This CDR3 reads CASSAGGSGTEAFF.

V usage is TRBV5-1 and J usage is TRBJ2-7; TCRdb's D call of TRBD2 is untestable without DNA. Germline V gene sequence: CDR1 SGHRS, CDR2 YFSETQ. The CDR3 is 13 residues long. Here the CDR3 reads CASSWGTGYEQYF.

The chain combines TRBV29-1 with TRBJ1-2; the D gene TCRdb calls, TRBD1, cannot be checked with no DNA. Germline lookup yields CDR1 SQVTM and CDR2 ANQGSEA. The CDR3 spans 16 residues. The CDR3: CSVDPGTATLRDGYTF.

The chain uses TRBV7-3 and TRBJ2-3; TCRdb returns TRBD2, unconfirmable since there is no DNA. The germline CDR1 and CDR2 sequences are SGHTA and FQGTGA. The CDR3 length is 15 residues. The chain's CDR3 is CASSLMAGGADTQYF.

V gene TRBV7-6 combines with J gene TRBJ2-7; the D call from TCRdb, TRBD1, cannot be confirmed without DNA. CDR3 length equals 15 residues. Germline V gives CDR1 SGHVS, CDR2 FNYEAQ. The CDR3: CASSPRTGMEFEQYF.

V and J are TRBV6-6 and TRBJ2-7; no DNA is available, so the TRBD1 call from TCRdb remains unchecked. CDR3 length: 14 amino acids. The V gene's germline CDR1 is MNHNY and CDR2 SVGAGI (reference sequence). The CDR3 region is CASSLEDRPYEQYF.

This chain joins TRBV29-1 and TRBJ2-2; without DNA, the TCRdb call of TRBD1 cannot be checked. The CDR3 runs 12 residues. Germline V gives CDR1 SQVTM, CDR2 ANQGSEA. The CDR3 sequence is CSAGSPPGELFF.

This chain joins TRBV28 and TRBJ2-1; TCRdb's assignment of TRBD1 cannot be checked, as there is no DNA. Germline V gene data show CDR1 as MDHEN and CDR2 as SYDVKM. This CDR3 is built from 15 residues. CDR3 loop: CASSFRTGFQGGPFF.

The V and J genes are TRBV11-2 and TRBJ2-1. The length of the CDR3 is 12 residues. Germline V gene data show CDR1 as SGHAT and CDR2 as FQNNGV. The chain's CDR3 is CASSNNPDEQFF.

This chain connects TRBV29-1 to TRBJ2-7; the TCRdb call, TRBD2, lacks DNA for checking. This CDR3 comprises 19 residues. Germline V gene lookup returns CDR1 SQVTM and CDR2 ANQGSEA. CDR3 in amino acids: CSVEAGTDVGLAGTYEQYF.